This TCR beta chain is from a study of blood T cells in healthy people across ages (dated by TCRdb to the mid-2010s). Notes on the research overall: In model experiments, roughly one uniquely barcoded TCR beta cDNA molecule per two T cells was captured by template switching. Age-related changes in TCR beta repertoire diversity were measured in the study by deep sequencing normalized with unique cDNA molecular identifiers. The donors were divided into four age groups: young (average roughly 17 years), middle-aged (approximately 39), aged (approximately 59) and long-lived (about 80). Using the same blood draw, the study looked at two additional independent replicas of 1 million unique cDNA reads for two donors, one aged 18 to 30 and the other aged 80 or older. Study-wide findings and limitations: Donor CMV infection status was unknown, potentially confounding age-related changes in expanded clonotypes. Compared with the aged group, the long-lived group had more naive CD4+ T cells, fewer expanded clones and increased TCR diversity, a pattern suggesting age selection. Since profiling was done on bulk unsorted PBMCs, naive and antigen-experienced compartments could not be conclusively compared. Observed TCR beta diversity per million T cells fell roughly linearly with age, and a significant reduction was already apparent by age about 38. Estimates of total diversity from one million sequenced T cells were regarded as lower bounds and underestimates. There was a strong correlation between observed TCR beta diversity and the percentage of naive T cells measured by flow cytometry.

The protocol used for the library was 5' RACE. Sequencing used an Illumina HiSeq 2500. A second roughly 7 to 11 cycle PCR used a sample-barcoded 5' primer and a J-beta primer mix. A template-switch 5' adaptor carrying 12 random nucleotides introduced a unique molecular identifier onto each TCR beta cDNA molecule. Each sample yielded at least 3 million CDR3-containing paired-end reads. The Mint cDNA synthesis kit, primed by a TRBC-specific oligonucleotide, was used to synthesize first-strand cDNA from all RNA. After uracil-DNA glycosylase treatment, a first 18-cycle PCR used universal primers M1SS and BC2_uni_R on all cDNA. The paper's data handling went like this. For normalization, 1 million high-quality reads, each with a distinct molecular identifier, were randomly selected from each sample. Reads with shared molecular identifiers were discarded instead of being binned into consensus sequences. MiTCR, run with a Q25 quality threshold and the strictest error-elimination algorithm, handled CDR3 identification, clonotype clustering and error correction. A nonparametric unseen species model using Euler transformation provided a lower-bound estimate of total TCR beta diversity. The public sequencing data were trimmed at Q25 with fastp and processed into clonotypes with MiXCR by TCRdb, which kept only in-frame beta chains. When rows share a CDR3 protein, they turn into one entry using the most common DNA and genes. The V and J calls, along with clone size, are taken from TCRdb and not from the paper's own processing. For this sample the table gives more than 750,000 distinct CDR3 sequences, of which 25% to 35% were detected only once. Roughly 10% of the sample is in the top ten clones.

In the case of this clonotype: No cognate antigen has been identified for it. Base qualities are not provided; no much larger clone lies one nucleotide away.

Donors were around 37 systemically healthy Caucasian individuals from Russia aged roughly 6 to 95 years. Ten milliliters of peripheral blood were drawn from each donor into EDTA-treated Vacutainer tubes. Ficoll-Paque density-gradient centrifugation was used to isolate PBMCs, with at least 6 million per sample. Total RNA was extracted from PBMCs with Trizol reagent, with at least 5.5 micrograms obtained per sample. Naive CD45RAhigh/CD27high T cell percentages were measured by flow cytometry on a PBMC aliquot from every donor. The germline V gene (reference sequence) yields SGHKS for CDR1 and YYEKEE for CDR2. The CDR3 has 15 amino acids, counting the end cysteine and phenylalanine. This entry keeps only the CDR3 DNA: 45 bases, framed from base 1. This sample was shared with a second study, whose subject was T cells of mothers and their children. Per that second paper: Donors were nine systemically healthy Caucasian individuals: three mothers and their six children. cDNA synthesis used all of the extracted RNA, with 1.5 ug of RNA in each 15 ul reaction. In the second PCR, sample barcodes and 2-4 random nucleotides were introduced via the M1S primer. Each mother yielded over 8.5 million TCR beta CDR3 reads and each child about 3 million reads. In both related and unrelated pairs, thymic selection shapes the output of TCR recombination in a similar way, with inherited differences having only a minor effect. Normalized repertoire overlap in related mother-child pairs was always slightly higher than in unrelated mother-child pairs, but the difference was never significant. With a sensitivity of approximately 100 clones per million clonotypes, no persistent microchimeric T cell clones were detected. Deep NGS was used in the study to compare the TCR beta repertoires of mothers and children and to look for features that separate related mother-child pairs from unrelated individuals. On average, the children were approximately 11 +/- 4 years old, while the mothers were around 40 +/- 4 years old. After adapter ligation was performed with NEBNext reagents, the libraries were sequenced on an Illumina HiSeq 2000 with 100+100 nt paired-end reads. To avoid cross-contamination, the mother libraries and the child libraries were prepared a month apart and sequenced in separate runs. Between roughly 450,000 and 2,000,000 distinct TCR beta clonotypes were identified per donor. Naive TCR beta clonotypes were estimated from low-frequency clonotypes matched to each donor's FACS-determined naive share, without sorting.

The sequence was collected from a woman between 40 and 50 years old in good health. Sequences were obtained from blood. The chain joins TRBV5-5 to TRBJ2-7; TRBD1 is a weak D gene call, 5 bases matching. The end of the DNA fits TRBJ2-5 better, so the J call may be wrong. Here the CDR3 is given as CASSAFGQGGETQYF. DNA sequence: TGTGCCAGCAGCGCTTTTGGCCAGGGCGGCGAGACCCAGTACTTC.